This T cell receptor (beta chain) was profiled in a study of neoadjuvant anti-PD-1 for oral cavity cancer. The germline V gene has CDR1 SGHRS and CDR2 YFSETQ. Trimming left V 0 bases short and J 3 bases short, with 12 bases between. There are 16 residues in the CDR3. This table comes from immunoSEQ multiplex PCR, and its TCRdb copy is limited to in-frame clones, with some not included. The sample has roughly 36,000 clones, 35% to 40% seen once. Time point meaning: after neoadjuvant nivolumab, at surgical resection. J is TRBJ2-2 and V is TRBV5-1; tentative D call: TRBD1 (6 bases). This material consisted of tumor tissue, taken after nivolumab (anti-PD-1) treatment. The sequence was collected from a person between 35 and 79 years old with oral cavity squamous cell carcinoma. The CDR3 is CASSLAGQQYTGELFF. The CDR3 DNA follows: TGCGCCAGCAGCTTGGCAGGACAGCAATACACCGGGGAGCTGTTTTTT. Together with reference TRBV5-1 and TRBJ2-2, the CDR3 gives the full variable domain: KAGVTQTPRYLIKTRGQQVTLSCSPISGHRSVSWYQQTPGQGLQFLFEYFSETQRNKGNFPGRFSGRQFSNSRSEMNVSTLELGDSALYLCASSLAGQQYTGELFFGEGSRLTVL.